The source of this T cell receptor beta chain is a study of blood T cells in healthy people across ages. The CDR3 extends over 17 amino acids. Germline CDR1 reads DFQATT; CDR2 reads SNEGSKA (reference sequence). Concerning this clonotype: Its antigen is not identified.

A J-beta primer mix and a sample-barcoded 5' primer were used in a second PCR of about 7 to 12 cycles. Via MiXCR, TCRdb re-called the 5' RACE reads, giving one row per CDR3 protein. The table lists 1.5 million to 2 million distinct CDR3 sequences, roughly 43% of them singletons. Study findings and constraints: Fewer expanded clones and more diversity marked long-lived versus aged donors.

The clonotype originates from a human donor in good health. The sequenced sample consisted of blood. The chain couples TRBV20-1 to TRBJ2-1; 9 bases fit TRBD2. The J call is in doubt because the DNA end fits TRBJ2-7 better. CDR3 DNA: TGCAGTGCTAGAGATCCCGTCGCTAGCGGGGCCTACAATGAGCAGTACTTC. Protein: CSARDPVASGAYNEQYF.